Described below is a single T cell receptor beta chain sequence and its context. Its cognate antigen is unknown. This record belongs to a study of cytomegalovirus exposure and HLA in healthy donors. The germline V and J ends were trimmed by 3 bases and 3 bases, with 9 bases remaining between them. Germline V gives CDR1 MNHNS, CDR2 SASEGT. The CDR3 runs to 13 residues. The donors were part of the validation cohort of 120 subjects. That cohort was separate from the first cohort, which comprised under 700 subjects. Only in-frame clones appear in the TCRdb table, and some are missing; sequencing was by immunoSEQ multiplex PCR. This sample has nearly 200,000 clones, with approximately 80% found just once. General study points: Three of the chains that were CMV-associated were confirmed in vitro to be specific for CMV antigens. Cytomegalovirus-associated TCR beta chains were listed, numbering 150 to 200. Cytomegalovirus status was reportedly diagnosed by the classifier with high sensitivity and specificity.

The chain uses TRBV6-1 and TRBJ2-7, with a tentative D call TRBD2 (5 bases). The source of this sequence is a woman between 25 and 40 years old in good health and CMV-seropositive. The sample was PBMCs. The CDR3 DNA reads TGTGCCAGCAGTGACGGCCGGGGCTACGAGCAGTACTTC. Translated: CASSDGRGYEQYF.